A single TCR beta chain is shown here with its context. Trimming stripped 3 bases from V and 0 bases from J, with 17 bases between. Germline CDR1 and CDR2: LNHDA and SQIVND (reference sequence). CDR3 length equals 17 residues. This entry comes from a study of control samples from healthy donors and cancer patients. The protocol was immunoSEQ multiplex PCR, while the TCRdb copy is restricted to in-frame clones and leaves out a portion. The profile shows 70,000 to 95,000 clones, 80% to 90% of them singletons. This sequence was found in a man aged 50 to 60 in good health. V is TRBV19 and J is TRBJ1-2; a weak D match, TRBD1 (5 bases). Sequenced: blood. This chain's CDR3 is CASSMGRGEPTNYGYTF. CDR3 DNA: TGTGCCAGTAGTATGGGTAGGGGTGAACCCACTAACTATGGCTACACCTTC. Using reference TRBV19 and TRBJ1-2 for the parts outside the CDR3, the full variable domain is DGGITQSPKYLFRKEGQNVTLSCEQNLNHDAMYWYRQDPGQGLRLIYYSQIVNDFQKGDIAEGYSVSREKKESFPLTVTSAQKNPTAFYLCASSMGRGEPTNYGYTFGSGTRLTVV.